This T cell receptor beta chain was retrieved from a study of graft-versus-host responses after intestinal transplantation. Across the whole study: As for transplant type, recipients had multivisceral, liver-intestinal, or isolated intestinal grafts.

The length of the CDR3 is 14 residues. J gave up 5 bases and V 6 bases, and 8 bases lay outside the gene matches. Germline CDR1 reads SNHLY; CDR2 reads FYNNEI. Study-wide results and limits: In recipient marrow, GvH clones were found, and some appeared first in ileum or blood. Some patients had graft-donor T cell macrochimerism, and their allografts showed high graft-versus-host to host-versus-graft clonal ratios.

As to this clone: The antigen is undetermined.

Using immunoSEQ multiplex PCR, the repertoire was profiled, and TCRdb retains in-frame clones only, with some absent. Among about 25,000 clones listed, 85% to 95% were seen once. The chain couples TRBV2 to TRBJ2-7, with TRBD2 matching 9 bases. Source: PBMCs, taken 18 days after transplant. The source is a human patient who received an intestinal transplant, so some T cells may come from the graft donor. The DNA for the CDR3 is TGTGCCAGCAGGAGGTCTAGCGGGGACGACGAGCAGTACTTC. Translating gives CASRRSSGDDEQYF.